Listed below are T cell receptor beta chains from one sample, sequenced in a study of blood T cells in healthy people across ages. TCRdb reprocessed the 5' RACE reads via MiXCR and lists one record per CDR3 protein. The table shows 710,000 or so distinct CDR3 sequences, with 22% occurring only once. The sample taken for sequencing was blood. These receptors all come from a man aged 65-85 years in good health. The CDR3 runs from the conserved cysteine through the conserved F or W. A D gene is named only where the DNA matches it firmly. Not every row has a clone size; where given, it reads once, few, many or a size class.

TRBD1,NA,TRBJ2-7,TRBV18,TGTGCCAGCTCACCACCCTTGGGACAGGGTCCCCACGAGCAGTACTTC,CASSPPLGQGPHEQYF
NA,few,TRBJ2-7,TRBV4-1,TGCGCCAGCAGCTCCCCGACTAAAAGCTACGAGCAGTACTTC,CASSSPTKSYEQYF
NA,NA,TRBJ1-1,TRBV4-1,TGCGCCAGCAGCCAAGTCACGGGGACTGAAGCTTTCTTT,CASSQVTGTEAFF
NA,few,TRBJ2-1,TRBV24-1,TGTGCCACCAGTGATTTCGGCGCGGCAAATTACAATGAGCAGTTCTTC,CATSDFGAANYNEQFF
NA,NA,TRBJ1-2,TRBV29-1,TGCAGCGTTGTCAGTGCCAGTGGCTACACCTTC,CSVVSASGYTF
NA,NA,TRBJ1-1,TRBV4-2,TGTGCCAGCAGCCTGTTTCTGGAGACTGAAGCTTTCTTT,CASSLFLETEAFF
NA,NA,TRBJ2-1,TRBV27,TGTGCCAGCAGCCGTTGGGGCAGCGCCTTTAACAATGAGCAGTTCTTC,CASSRWGSAFNNEQFF
TRBD2,once,TRBJ2-5,TRBV5-1,TGCGCCAGCAGCGGACTAGCGGGAGTTTTTTTTCAAGAGACCCAGTACTTC,CASSGLAGVFFQETQYF
NA,NA,TRBJ2-3,TRBV5-1,TGCGCCAGCAGCTCAAACCCCGGGGGAACCACAGATACGCAGTATTTT,CASSSNPGGTTDTQYF
NA,NA,TRBJ2-7,TRBV24-1,TGTGCCACCAGTGCAGGGGTTGGCGGGCACGAGCAGTACTTC,CATSAGVGGHEQYF
NA,NA,TRBJ2-5,TRBV7-2,TGTGCCAGCAGCTTACGGAGGACCCGTATAGAGACCCAGTACTTC,CASSLRRTRIETQYF
TRBD1,NA,TRBJ2-5,TRBV14,TGTGCCAGCAGCCCCCGCTGGGGGACAGGGGAGACCCAGTACTTC,CASSPRWGTGETQYF
NA,few,TRBJ2-6,TRBV6-1,TGTGCCAGCAGTGAAGAAGTAGCGTCTGGGGCCAACGTCCTGACTTTC,CASSEEVASGANVLTF
NA,few,TRBJ1-4,TRBV18,TGTGCCAGCTCACCAGAAATGGGGACTAATGAAAAACTGTTTTTT,CASSPEMGTNEKLFF
TRBD1,NA,TRBJ1-4,TRBV6-1,TGTGCCAGCAGCGTCAGGACCGGGACAGGGAGTGAAAAACTGTTTTTT,CASSVRTGTGSEKLFF
TRBD1,NA,TRBJ1-5,TRBV12-3/TRBV12-4,TGTGCCAGCAGTCCGAGGACAGGGGGCGGGAGTCAGCCCCAGCATTTT,CASSPRTGGGSQPQHF
TRBD1,few,TRBJ2-3,TRBV24-1,TGTGCCACCGGCGGACAGGGGGCGATGACAGATACGCAGTATTTT,CATGGQGAMTDTQYF
NA,NA,TRBJ2-5,TRBV7-2,TGTGCCAGCAGCTTAGGAGTCCACCAAGAGACCCAGTACTTC,CASSLGVHQETQYF
NA,few,TRBJ1-3,TRBV20-1,TGCAGTGCCTCTTCCGGATTATTCTCTGGAAACACCATATATTTT,CSASSGLFSGNTIYF
TRBD2,few,TRBJ2-3,TRBV10-3,TGTGCCATCAGTGGGTGGGCGGGAGGAGTCCCAGATACGCAGTATTTT,CAISGWAGGVPDTQYF
TRBD2,few,TRBJ2-3,TRBV2,TGTGCCAGCAGGGCCGGCGGGGGTCGCTCAGATACGCAGTATTTT,CASRAGGGRSDTQYF
TRBD2,NA,TRBJ2-1,TRBV27,TGTGCCAGCAGCTCCTGGACTAGTGGAAACAATGAGCAGTTCTTC,CASSSWTSGNNEQFF
NA,few,TRBJ2-3,TRBV5-1,TGCGCCAGCAGCGCTACCGCGGGCGCCACAGATACGCAGTATTTT,CASSATAGATDTQYF